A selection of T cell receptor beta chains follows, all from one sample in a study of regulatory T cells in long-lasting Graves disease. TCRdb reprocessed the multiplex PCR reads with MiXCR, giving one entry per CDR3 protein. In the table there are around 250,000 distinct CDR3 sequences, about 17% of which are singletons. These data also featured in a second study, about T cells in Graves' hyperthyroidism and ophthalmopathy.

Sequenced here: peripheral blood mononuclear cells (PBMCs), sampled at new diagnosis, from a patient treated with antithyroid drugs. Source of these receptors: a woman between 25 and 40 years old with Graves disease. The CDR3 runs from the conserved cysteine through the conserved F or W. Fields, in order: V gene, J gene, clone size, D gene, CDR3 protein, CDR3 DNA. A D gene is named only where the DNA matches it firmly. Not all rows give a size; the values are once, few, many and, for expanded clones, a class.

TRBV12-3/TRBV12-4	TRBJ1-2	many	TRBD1	CASTLTGGARGYTF	TGTGCCAGCACCCTGACAGGGGGGGCGCGTGGCTACACCTTC
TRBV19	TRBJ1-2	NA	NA	CASSPSRGYGYTF	TGTGCCAGTAGCCCATCTCGGGGCTATGGCTACACCTTC
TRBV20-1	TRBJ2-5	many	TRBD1	CSADIDRGETQYF	TGCAGTGCTGACATCGACAGGGGAGAGACCCAGTACTTC
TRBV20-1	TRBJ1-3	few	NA	CSAKPRRGSGNTIYF	TGCAGTGCTAAACCCCGCAGGGGATCTGGAAACACCATATATTTT
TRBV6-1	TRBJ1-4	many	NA	CASNPDPESEKLFF	TGTGCCAGCAATCCCGACCCGGAAAGTGAAAAACTGTTTTTT
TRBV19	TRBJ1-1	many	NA	CASSITAVDLRVNTEAFF	TGTGCCAGTAGTATCACGGCGGTCGACCTCCGTGTGAACACTGAAGCTTTCTTT
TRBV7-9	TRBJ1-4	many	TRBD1	CASSPYRDRERKLFF	TGTGCCAGCAGCCCCTACCGGGACAGGGAACGAAAACTGTTTTTT
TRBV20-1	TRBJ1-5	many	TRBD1	CSASTGTAAKYSNQPQHF	TGCAGTGCTTCCACTGGGACAGCAGCAAAATATAGCAATCAGCCCCAGCATTTT
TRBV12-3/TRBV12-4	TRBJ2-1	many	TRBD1	CASLQGDRVNEQFF	TGTGCCAGCCTCCAGGGGGACAGGGTAAATGAGCAGTTCTTC
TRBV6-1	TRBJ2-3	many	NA	CASSVQGGTDTQYF	TGTGCCAGCAGTGTCCAGGGAGGCACAGATACGCAGTATTTT
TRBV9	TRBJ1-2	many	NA	CASSVGDSLAHYGYTF	TGTGCCAGCAGCGTAGGCGACAGCCTGGCCCACTATGGCTACACCTTC
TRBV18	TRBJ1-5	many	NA	CASSPRRGEQPQHF	TGTGCCAGCTCACCACGGAGGGGGGAACAGCCCCAGCATTTT
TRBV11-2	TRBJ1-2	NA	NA	CALRTWAPGQGSYGYTF	TGTGCCCTCAGAACTTGGGCCCCGGGACAAGGATCCTATGGCTACACCTTC
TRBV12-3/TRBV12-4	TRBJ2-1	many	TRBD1	CASGVGGQRFF	TGTGCCAGCGGAGTAGGGGGCCAGCGGTTCTTC
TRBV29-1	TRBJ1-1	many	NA	CSVRLQGSTEAFF	TGCAGCGTTCGTCTGCAGGGTAGCACTGAAGCTTTCTTT
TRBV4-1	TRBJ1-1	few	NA	CASSQDRINTEAFF	TGCGCCAGCAGCCAAGACCGGATTAACACTGAAGCTTTCTTT
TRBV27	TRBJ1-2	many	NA	CAAMAGEGGYTF	TGTGCCGCGATGGCAGGGGAGGGTGGCTACACCTTC
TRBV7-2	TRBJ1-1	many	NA	CASSSLLGGTEAFF	TGTGCCAGCAGCTCGCTACTTGGGGGAACTGAAGCTTTCTTT
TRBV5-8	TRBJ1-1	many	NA	CASTKGRMNTEAFF	TGTGCCAGCACCAAAGGACGGATGAACACTGAAGCTTTCTTT
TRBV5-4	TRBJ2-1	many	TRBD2	CASSILPGLAGENEQFF	TGTGCCAGCAGCATTTTGCCGGGACTAGCGGGGGAAAATGAGCAGTTCTTC
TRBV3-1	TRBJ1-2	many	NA	CASSQEGDGYTF	TGTGCCAGCAGCCAAGAAGGAGATGGCTACACCTTC
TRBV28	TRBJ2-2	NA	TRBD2	CASSHTVFGRSLPGELFF	TGTGCCAGCAGTCATACAGTTTTCGGGAGGTCGCTGCCCGGGGAGCTGTTTTTT
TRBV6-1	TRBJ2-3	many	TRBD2	CASGEGADTQYF	TGTGCCAGCGGGGAGGGCGCAGATACGCAGTATTTT
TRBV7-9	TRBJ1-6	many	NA	CASSSPGAGSSYNSPLHF	TGTGCCAGCAGCTCCCCAGGGGCGGGGAGCTCCTATAATTCACCCCTCCACTTT
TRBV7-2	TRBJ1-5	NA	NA	CASSLEAAQPQHF	TGTGCCAGCAGCTTAGAGGCGGCTCAGCCCCAGCATTTT
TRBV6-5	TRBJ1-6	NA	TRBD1	CASSYSIQGAISPLHF	TGTGCCAGCAGTTACTCGATACAGGGGGCGATTTCACCCCTCCACTTT